The clone carrying this TCR beta chain has a handful of counts. Its antigen remains unknown. Since all of the isolated RNA was reverse transcribed, expressed TCRB transcripts were what got sequenced. Naive, central memory and regulatory T cell samples averaged about 3.4 million reads. Sequencing used immunoSEQ multiplex PCR; TCRdb keeps in-frame clones, though not all of them. This sample has around 250,000 clones; around 14% occur once, and the top ten carry 0.015% to 0.02%. This entry comes from a study of beta chain features in type 1 diabetes. The study's findings and limits: All four CD4+ subsets of Type 1 diabetes patients contained TCRB CDR3s that were moderately but significantly shorter. TCRB repertoires of naive, central memory and Treg cells appeared more similar among patients than among healthy donors.

Sorting of CD4+ naive, central memory, regulatory and stem cell-like memory cells was performed via CD45RO/CCR7/CD25/CD127/CD95/CD27. The sample was naive CD4+ T cells from blood. This receptor was identified in a man aged 25 to 45 with type 1 diabetes.

Here the CDR3 reads CASSEVNEQFF. As DNA, the CDR3 is TGCGCCAGCAGTGAGGTAAATGAGCAGTTCTTC. This chain connects TRBV10-2 to TRBJ2-1, with unresolved D. V lost 2 bases, J lost 7 bases, and 3 bases lay in between. Germline V gene lookup returns CDR1 WSHSY and CDR2 SAAADI. The CDR3 covers 11 residues.